This T cell receptor (beta chain) derives from a study of blood T cell repertoires in COVID-19. Study context: The United States, Italy and Spain provided the acute and convalescent COVID-19 samples. Sources were T cells, B-cell-depleted T cells, or PBMCs; the material itself was cDNA or gDNA.

The V gene lost 5 bases and the J gene lost 5 bases, with 17 bases spanning the gap. From germline, CDR1 is SGHAT and CDR2 FQNNGV. The CDR3 runs 15 residues. Individuals aged about 18 to 89 years were recruited from approximately 22 US areas. Cohorts were based on clinical histories the participants reported. The sample holds one count of this clone. Generated by immunoSEQ multiplex PCR, the TCRdb table keeps only in-frame clones and is missing some. The data show approximately 180,000 clones, with 75% to 90% seen just once and approximately 2.5% held by the top ten. The chain combines TRBV11-2 with TRBJ2-3; D possibly corresponds to TRBD2 (6 bases). The receptor was derived from a woman aged 40 to 55 with acute COVID-19. Sequences were obtained from PBMCs or T cells enriched from blood (not recorded which). CDR3 nucleotide sequence: TGTGCCAGCAGCGCGAGGACTATCCGGGGAGATACGCAGTATTTT. It translates to CASSARTIRGDTQYF.